What follows describes a single T cell receptor beta chain. The antigen is not known. This entry belongs to a study of vaccination effects on CD4 cells after COVID-19. Study at large: A couple of convalescent patients provided samples 16 days and one week prevaccination. Study conclusions and caveats: Convalescent patients in the study were few, and early post-infection timepoints were absent. Clonal contraction was marked in infection- and vaccine-induced clones late after vaccination.

Antigen-specific CD4+ T cells were expanded with viral peptide pools in the ViraFEST assay before sequencing. Subsequent to a culture period of 10 to 11 days, CD4+ T cells were isolated. According to PCR results, the person was infected with SARS-CoV-2 between March and December 2020. Each culture had half its medium swapped for IL-2 medium on days 3 and 7. The protocol was immunoSEQ multiplex PCR, while the TCRdb copy is restricted to in-frame clones and leaves out a portion. This repertoire shows about 19,000 clones, approximately 81% found once; its top ten account for approximately 16%. This receptor was taken from a human donor who had a prior SARS-CoV-2 infection. The specimen was CD4+ T cells from PBMCs cultured with SARS-CoV-2 spike peptides, collected before COVID-19 vaccination.

CDR3 bases: TGTGCCACCAGTGACCCGGGCTCAGGTGGCACAGATACGCAGTATTTT. Translation gives CATSDPGSGGTDTQYF. This chain connects TRBV24-1 to TRBJ2-3, with unresolved D. Deletions cut 4 bases from V and 1 base from J, with 14 bases between. Germline V gene data show CDR1 as KGHDR and CDR2 as SFDVKD. CDR3 length equals 16 residues.